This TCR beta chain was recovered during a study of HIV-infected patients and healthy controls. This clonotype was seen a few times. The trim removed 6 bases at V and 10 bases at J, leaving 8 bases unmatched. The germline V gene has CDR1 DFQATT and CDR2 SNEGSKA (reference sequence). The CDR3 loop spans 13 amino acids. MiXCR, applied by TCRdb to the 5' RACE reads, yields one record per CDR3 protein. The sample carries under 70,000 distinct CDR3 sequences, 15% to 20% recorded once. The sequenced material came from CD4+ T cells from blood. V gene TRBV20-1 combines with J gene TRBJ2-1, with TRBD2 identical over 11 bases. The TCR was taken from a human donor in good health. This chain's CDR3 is CSAGASGRNEQFF. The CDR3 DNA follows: TGCAGTGCCGGGGCTAGCGGGAGGAACGAGCAGTTCTTC.